These 19 T cell receptor beta chains originate from one sample sequenced in a study of Ad26.COV2.S vaccination and SARS-CoV-2 variants. Treatment of the sample: roughly 18 received Ad26.COV2.S at low or high dose, single or two shots; about 5 received placebo; per-sample allocation not given. Samples analyzed were those drawn on day 63 after the first vaccine or placebo injection. Sequenced by immunoSEQ multiplex PCR; TCRdb stores in-frame clones only, minus some. Of over 250,000 clones detected, around 87% appear once; the ten largest clones hold roughly 3.5%. Source: peripheral blood, taken in a trial of Ad26.COV2.S vaccine versus placebo. The receptors were sampled from a person between 18 and 65 years old who received the Ad26.COV2.S COVID-19 vaccine or a placebo.

The chain employs TRBV28 and TRBJ2-2; 7 bases are shared with TRBD2. The CDR3 contains 17 residues. CDR1 MDHEN and CDR2 SYDVKM come from the germline V gene. Germline trimming cut 3 bases from V and 4 bases from J; bases unmatched to any gene: 11. CDR3 nucleotides: TGTGCCAGCAGTTTGGGCAGGTGGGGGGGAACCACCGGGGAGCTGTTTTTT. It encodes CASSLGRWGGTTGELFF.

The chain is built from TRBV18 and TRBJ2-1; D is unresolved. The CDR3 contains 13 residues. V gave up 6 bases and J gave up 8 bases, with 14 bases separating them. Per the germline V gene, CDR1 is KGHSH and CDR2 is LQKENI. In DNA, the CDR3 is TGTGCCAGCTCTCTAGGACCACGCGATGAGCAGTTCTTC. This sequence encodes CASSLGPRDEQFF.

The rearrangement joins TRBV27 to TRBJ1-1; TRBD1 aligns across 9 bases. The CDR3 covers 13 residues. Trimming at V came to 9 bases and at J to 1 base, leaving 3 bases not matched to a gene. Germline values: CDR1 MNHEY, CDR2 SMNVEV (reference sequence). The CDR3 sequence is CASSTGGNTEAFF. CDR3 coding DNA: TGTGCCAGTTCGACAGGGGGGAACACTGAAGCTTTCTTT.

A note on this clone: One end of the junction fails to match germline, which may point to a read error. The J gene is TRBJ2-7, the V gene TRBV4-3; the match to TRBD1 covers 7 bases. Germline V gene data show CDR1 as LGHNA and CDR2 as YSLEER. The CDR3 has 17 amino acids. The CDR3 sequence: CASSQDHRGDFSYEQYF. The CDR3 DNA is TGCGCCAGCAGCCAAGATCACAGGGGCGACTTCTCCTATGAGCAGTACTTC.

The chain joins TRBV5-1 to TRBJ2-2; D is possibly TRBD1 (5 bases). The germline V gene encodes CDR1 SGHRS and CDR2 YFSETQ. CDR3 size: 14 residues. V was shortened by 5 bases and J by 1 base, with 9 bases between the two germline ends. The CDR3 DNA is TGCGCCAGCAGTCCCCAGGGGAACACCGGGGAGCTGTTTTTT. Its translation is CASSPQGNTGELFF.

The chain links TRBV7-9 to TRBJ1-6, with D perhaps matching TRBD1 (5 bases). CDR1 and CDR2 (germline): SEHNR, FQNEAQ (reference sequence). The CDR3 is made up of 15 amino acids. Deletions cut 5 bases from V and 10 bases from J, with 18 bases between. CDR3 amino acids: CASSPGGARGSPLHF. CDR3 bases: TGTGCCAGCAGCCCCGGAGGGGCTCGGGGATCACCCCTCCACTTT.

The chain joins TRBV6-5 to TRBJ1-6; the D gene is possibly TRBD1 (6 bases). The length of the CDR3 is 14 residues. V lost 6 bases and J lost 7, with 13 bases in between. Germline CDR1 reads MNHEY; CDR2 reads SVGAGI. This CDR3 is CASRADRTNSPLHF. The CDR3 coding sequence is TGTGCCAGCAGGGCTGACAGGACCAATTCACCCCTCCACTTT.

The chain has TRBV6-5 and TRBJ1-1, with D perhaps matching TRBD1 (5 bases). Germline V gene data show CDR1 as MNHEY and CDR2 as SVGAGI. Trimming shortened V by 9 bases and J by 3 bases, and 14 bases separated the two germline ends. CDR3 length: 13 residues. The CDR3 here is CASRYRGDTEAFF. CDR3 in DNA: TGTGCCAGTCGTTATCGGGGGGACACTGAAGCTTTCTTT.

The rearrangement joins TRBV30 to TRBJ2-7; 7 bases are shared with TRBD1. With 2 bases clipped from V and 2 bases from J, the junction kept 3 bases outside the gene matches. The CDR3 totals 13 residues. Germline loops: CDR1 GTSNPN, CDR2 SVGIG (reference sequence). CDR3 loop: CAWSRGQTYEQYF. In nucleotides, the CDR3 is TGTGCCTGGAGTCGGGGACAGACCTACGAGCAGTACTTC.

The chain is built from TRBV18 and TRBJ2-7; D is possibly TRBD1 (7 bases). Between the trimmed V and J ends, which lost 6 bases and 4 bases, there was a span of 19 bases. Germline V gene lookup returns CDR1 KGHSH and CDR2 LQKENI. The CDR3 is 15 residues long. The CDR3 sequence: CASSQMEGAGYEQYF. Written as DNA, the CDR3 is TGTGCCAGCTCCCAAATGGAGGGGGCGGGATACGAGCAGTACTTC.

This clone was detected only once. The rearrangement joins TRBV30 to TRBJ1-4; D is perhaps TRBD1 (5 bases). Germline V lookup: CDR1 GTSNPN, CDR2 SVGIG (reference sequence). This CDR3 has 13 amino acids. V dropped 0 bases and J dropped 6 bases, with 8 bases sitting between them. The CDR3 coding sequence is TGTGCCTGGAGTGTCAGGGCAGATGAAAAACTGTTTTTT. Protein product: CAWSVRADEKLFF. The whole variable domain, filled in from reference TRBV30 and TRBJ1-4, reads SQTIHQWPATLVQPVGSPLSLECTVEGTSNPNLYWYRQAAGRGLQLLFYSVGIGQISSEVPQNLSASRPQDRQFILSSKKLLLSDSGFYLCAWSVRADEKLFFGSGTQLSVL.

This sequence joins TRBV5-1 and TRBJ2-5; 11 nucleotides align to TRBD1. Trimming at V came to 4 bases and at J to 4 bases, leaving 3 bases not matched to a gene. Germline V gene sequence: CDR1 SGHRS, CDR2 YFSETQ. This CDR3 contains 14 residues. CDR3 loop: CASSRGQGGETQYF. CDR3 sequence (DNA): TGCGCCAGCAGCAGGGGACAGGGGGGAGAGACCCAGTACTTC.

The chain carries TRBV2 and TRBJ2-2, with TRBD1 identical over 7 bases. The CDR3 is made up of 16 amino acids. Germline assignment: CDR1 SNHLY and CDR2 FYNNEI. The ends lost 8 bases at V and 0 bases at J; junction bases unmatched: 9. The CDR3: CASGQQGLANTGELFF. The CDR3 nucleotides read TGTGCCAGCGGACAACAGGGGTTAGCGAACACCGGGGAGCTGTTTTTT.

The chain carries TRBV27 and TRBJ1-5; 7 nucleotides align to TRBD1. The J segment lost 1 base and the V segment lost 4 bases, leaving 4 bases of the junction unmatched. This CDR3 spans 15 amino acids. CDR1 is MNHEY, CDR2 SMNVEV, per germline (reference sequence). CDR3 DNA: TGTGCCAGCAGTTCCACCAGGGGGAGCAATCAGCCCCAGCATTTT. Translated, it gives CASSSTRGSNQPQHF.

The chain couples TRBV7-9 to TRBJ1-6, with a tentative D call TRBD1 (5 bases). Germline lookup yields CDR1 SEHNR and CDR2 FQNEAQ (reference sequence). The CDR3 has 14 amino acids. Trimming took off 5 bases at V and 8 bases at J, with 13 bases between the two ends. Here the CDR3 reads CASSPGFVDSPLHF. The CDR3 DNA reads TGTGCCAGCAGCCCAGGGTTCGTGGATTCACCCCTCCACTTT.

The V gene is TRBV5-1, the J gene TRBJ1-2, with 12 bases identical to TRBD1. The CDR3 extends over 14 amino acids. Per the germline V gene, CDR1 is SGHRS and CDR2 is YFSETQ. V gave up 4 bases and J gave up 7 bases; unmatched junction bases: 5. The CDR3 nucleotides read TGCGCCAGCAGCCCCGGGACAGGGGGCGTTGGCTACACCTTC. Translated: CASSPGTGGVGYTF.

A single count supports this clone. The chain is built from TRBV30 and TRBJ1-2; 7 nucleotides line up with TRBD1. CDR1 is GTSNPN and CDR2 is SVGIG in the germline V gene (reference sequence). The trim removed 7 bases at V and 9 bases at J, leaving 14 bases unmatched. The CDR3 consists of 13 residues. CDR3 protein: CASYPRPGGSYTF. The CDR3, as DNA: TGTGCCTCTTACCCCCGACCAGGGGGGAGCTACACCTTC. The entire variable domain, with the rest obtained from reference TRBV30 and TRBJ1-2, is as follows: SQTIHQWPATLVQPVGSPLSLECTVEGTSNPNLYWYRQAAGRGLQLLFYSVGIGQISSEVPQNLSASRPQDRQFILSSKKLLLSDSGFYLCASYPRPGGSYTFGSGTRLTVV.

The count of this clone is one. This chain connects TRBV6-5 to TRBJ1-1, with D tentatively TRBD1 (5 bases). The CDR3 is 13 amino acids. Germline CDR1 MNHEY, CDR2 SVGAGI. The germline V and J ends were trimmed by 0 bases and 9 bases, with 11 bases remaining between them. The CDR3 region has the DNA TGTGCCAGCAGTTACTCCCGAGGGGCACAAGCTTTCTTT. Translated: CASSYSRGAQAFF.

The chain uses TRBV4-1 and TRBJ1-4; TRBD1 might be the D (5 bases). V lost 1 base and J lost 8, with 14 bases in between. This CDR3 contains 15 residues. The V gene's germline CDR1 is MGHRA and CDR2 YSYEKL. The CDR3 protein is CASSQGGQGDEKLFF. CDR3 nucleotide sequence: TGCGCCAGCAGCCAAGGTGGTCAGGGAGACGAAAAACTGTTTTTT.